These 26 T cell receptor beta chains share one sample of origin, sequenced in a study of T cell responses to AZD1222 COVID-19 vaccine. Sequencing was performed with immunoSEQ multiplex PCR; in TCRdb, only in-frame clones are kept and a portion is missing. There are around 180,000 clones in the sample; 90% occur only once, and around 3% lies in the top ten. This sample comprised peripheral blood, obtained on day 0 of AZD1222 vaccination. The source is an adult in good health.

This rearrangement joins TRBV7-9 to TRBJ1-1; D call uncertain. Trimming took off 5 bases at V and 2 bases at J, with 3 bases between the two ends. This CDR3 is 11 amino acids long. Germline CDR1 SEHNR, CDR2 FQNEAQ (reference sequence). CDR3 sequence (DNA): TGTGCCAGCAGCAAAAACACTGAAGCTTTCTTT. Encoded protein: CASSKNTEAFF.

This clone was seen a single time. The V call is TRBV6-5, the J call TRBJ1-6, with 7 bases aligning to TRBD1. The CDR3 consists of 13 residues. Germline CDR1 is MNHEY and CDR2 is SVGAGI. V gave up 6 bases and J gave up 14 bases; unmatched junction bases: 10. In DNA form, the CDR3 reads TGTGCCAGCAGCAGGACAGGTTCTGACACCCTCCACTTT. Amino acids: CASSRTGSDTLHF.

This rearrangement joins TRBV10-3 to TRBJ2-1; 7 bases align to TRBD2. Unmatched junction bases numbered 5, after V lost 4 bases and J lost 8 bases. CDR3 length: 13 residues. Germline V gene lookup returns CDR1 ENHRY and CDR2 SYGVKD. As DNA, the CDR3 is TGTGCCATCAGTGCCCGGGGGGTGGATGAGCAGTTCTTC. Its translation is CAISARGVDEQFF.

The chain recombines TRBV15 with TRBJ1-6, with D possibly TRBD1 on 6 matching bases. The CDR3 extends over 17 amino acids. Trimming pared 3 bases from V and 0 bases from J, leaving 12 bases between. CDR1 and CDR2 from the germline V gene are LNHNV and YYDKDF (reference sequence). The CDR3 coding sequence is TGTGCCACCAGCAGGTCAGGGGCCAGCTCCTATAATTCACCCCTCCACTTT. Amino acid sequence: CATSRSGASSYNSPLHF.

The chain links TRBV19 to TRBJ2-7; TRBD2 matches at 8 bases. The CDR3 has 17 residues. After removal of 5 bases from V and 0 bases from J, the junction contained 12 bases not matched to a gene. The germline V gene encodes CDR1 LNHDA and CDR2 SQIVND (reference sequence). CDR3 amino acids: CASSRPAGVTSSYEQYF. In nucleotides, the CDR3 is TGTGCCAGTAGTCGACCAGCGGGGGTGACGAGCTCCTACGAGCAGTACTTC.

V and J are TRBV9 and TRBJ1-6; D uncertain. In germline, CDR1 is SGDLS, CDR2 YYNGEE. The CDR3 covers 15 residues. V lost 0 bases to trimming and J lost 9 bases, with 13 bases between them. CDR3 protein: CASSVAAGSASPLHF. CDR3 DNA: TGTGCCAGCAGCGTAGCCGCGGGTAGTGCTTCACCCCTCCACTTT. The whole variable domain, filled in from reference TRBV9 and TRBJ1-6, reads DSGVTQTPKHLITATGQRVTLRCSPRSGDLSVYWYQQSLDQGLQFLIQYYNGEERAKGNILERFSAQQFPDLHSELNLSSLELGDSALYFCASSVAAGSASPLHFGNGTRLTVT.

The chain links TRBV7-2 to TRBJ2-5; D is possibly TRBD1 (5 bases). CDR1 is SGHTA, CDR2 FQGNSA, per germline. V lost 7 bases and J 5 bases, leaving 20 bases between the germline ends. The CDR3 runs 15 residues. In DNA, the CDR3 is TGTGCCAGCACCGGGTCGATAGGGGTGGGGGAGACCCAGTACTTC. This sequence encodes CASTGSIGVGETQYF.

This rearrangement joins TRBV7-6 to TRBJ2-7, with D tentatively TRBD1 or TRBD2 (5 bases each). V lost 5 bases and J lost 0, with 14 bases in between. Looked up from germline, CDR1 is SGHVS and CDR2 is FNYEAQ. This CDR3 has 15 residues. The CDR3 DNA reads TGTGCCAGCAGCAATCCCGGGACCAGCTCCTACGAGCAGTACTTC. Translation gives CASSNPGTSSYEQYF.

V is TRBV29-1 and J is TRBJ1-2, with D unresolved. The CDR3 extends over 13 amino acids. Between the trimmed V and J ends, which lost 4 bases and 5 bases, there was a span of 14 bases. The germline CDR1 and CDR2 sequences are SQVTM and ANQGSEA. The CDR3 DNA sequence: TGCAGCGTTGGAGGGCAGGATCCATATGGCTACACCTTC. Protein: CSVGGQDPYGYTF.

There are a few counts of this clone. The CDR3 reads CASSVSGSAKNIQYF. CDR3 nucleotide sequence: TGTGCCAGCAGCGTATCGGGTTCTGCCAAAAACATTCAGTACTTC. The chain couples TRBV9 to TRBJ2-4; no clear D gene. The CDR3 is made up of 15 amino acids. Germline loops: CDR1 SGDLS, CDR2 YYNGEE. The V end was cut by 1 base, the J end by 1 base, with 9 bases between.

This clone has a handful of counts. V is TRBV3-1 (or the pseudogene TRBV3-2) and J is TRBJ1-6; TRBD1 is a possible D gene (5 bases). Germline loops: CDR1 LGHDT, CDR2 YNNKEL (reference sequence). V was clipped by 4 bases and J by 3 bases, with 10 bases between them. The CDR3 is 15 residues long. CDR3: CASSLVDSYNSPLHF. For the CDR3, the DNA is TGTGCCAGCAGCCTCGTTGACAGCTATAATTCACCCCTCCACTTT.

This clone was detected only once. The chain is built from TRBV5-1 and TRBJ1-2; D is possibly TRBD1 (5 bases). V gave up 4 bases and J gave up 8 bases, with 24 bases separating them. The germline V gene encodes CDR1 SGHRS and CDR2 YFSETQ. The CDR3 extends over 16 amino acids. Here the CDR3 reads CASSPQTGTGKDGYTF. For the CDR3, the DNA is TGCGCCAGCAGCCCGCAAACCGGGACGGGCAAGGACGGCTACACCTTC.

The rearrangement joins TRBV2 to TRBJ2-3, with a tentative D call TRBD1 (5 bases). V was cut by 5 bases and J by 2 bases, with 14 bases left in between. The germline V gene encodes CDR1 SNHLY and CDR2 FYNNEI. The CDR3 has 15 residues. CDR3 nucleotide sequence: TGTGCCAGCAGTCGTGGGGCAGGGATCACAGATACGCAGTATTTT. Translated, it gives CASSRGAGITDTQYF. Full variable domain (outside the CDR3, taken from reference TRBV2 and TRBJ2-3): EPEVTQTPSHQVTQMGQEVILRCVPISNHLYFYWYRQILGQKVEFLVSFYNNEISEKSEIFDDQFSVERPDGSNFTLKIRSTKLEDSAMYFCASSRGAGITDTQYFGPGTRLTVL.

The chain uses TRBV20-1 and TRBJ1-5; 10 bases match TRBD1. This CDR3 region has 15 residues. Per the germline V gene, CDR1 is DFQATT and CDR2 is SNEGSKA (reference sequence). The junction had 9 bases not matched to a gene; V was cut back by 3 bases and J by 7 bases. Written as DNA, the CDR3 is TGCAGTGCTAGTGCCCGGGACAGGGGAGGCCAGCCCCAGCATTTT. It translates to CSASARDRGGQPQHF.

CDR3 in amino acids: CASKDGGGSTDTQYF. The CDR3 region has the DNA TGTGCCAGCAAGGATGGCGGGGGGTCGACAGATACGCAGTATTTT. This rearrangement joins TRBV6-5 to TRBJ2-3, with 8 bases aligning to TRBD2. Germline V gene data show CDR1 as MNHEY and CDR2 as SVGAGI. The CDR3 runs to 15 residues. Losses at the gene ends were 7 bases for V and 3 bases for J; bases not matched to a gene: 9.

This chain uses TRBV5-1 with TRBJ1-1; 7 nucleotides align to TRBD1. There are 16 residues in the CDR3. The V gene end was trimmed by 3 bases and the J gene end by 0 bases; junction bases not matched to a gene: 8. CDR1 is SGHRS, CDR2 YFSETQ, per germline. This CDR3 is CASSYGTVSLNTEAFF. The DNA for the CDR3 is TGCGCCAGCAGCTACGGGACAGTCTCCTTGAACACTGAAGCTTTCTTT.

V is TRBV6-5 and J is TRBJ1-1; D is ambiguous. CDR3 length: 16 residues. Trimming took 4 bases from V and 1 from J, leaving 16 bases between them. CDR1 MNHEY and CDR2 SVGAGI come from the germline V gene. The CDR3 bases are TGTGCCAGCAGTTGGGGTTCGGGTCGCAAGAACACTGAAGCTTTCTTT. It specifies CASSWGSGRKNTEAFF.

On this clone itself: The same CDR3 is also encoded by other DNA sequences in this sample. The DNA for the CDR3 is TGTGCCAGCAGCGCCGGACAGGGTAATGAAAAACTGTTTTTT. It translates to CASSAGQGNEKLFF. The V call is TRBV7-9, the J call TRBJ1-4; 8 nucleotides align to TRBD1. This CDR3 is built from 14 residues. Looked up from germline, CDR1 is SEHNR and CDR2 is FQNEAQ (reference sequence). Unmatched junction bases numbered 3, after V lost 5 bases and J lost 4 bases.

The chain combines TRBV11-3 with TRBJ1-4; D is undetermined. The germline gives CDR1 SGHNT, CDR2 YENEEA. Trimming stripped 1 base from V and 3 bases from J, with 9 bases between. The CDR3 covers 15 residues. The CDR3 DNA reads TGTGCCAGCAGCTTAGGTGTCGGATCTAATGAAAAACTGTTTTTT. This sequence encodes CASSLGVGSNEKLFF.

This rearrangement joins TRBV4-2 to TRBJ1-3; D gene uncertain. Trimming took off 0 bases at V and 5 bases at J, with 14 bases between the two ends. Germline V gene sequence: CDR1 LGHNA, CDR2 YNFKEQ. This CDR3 spans 16 amino acids. The CDR3 DNA sequence: TGTGCCAGCAGCCAAGAACATCTACAGTTGCGAAACACCATATATTTT. Translating it yields CASSQEHLQLRNTIYF.

The genes are TRBV3-1 (or the pseudogene TRBV3-2) and TRBJ1-2, with 10 bases identical to TRBD1. The CDR3 extends over 15 amino acids. Germline assignment: CDR1 LGHDT and CDR2 YNNKEL (reference sequence). J lost 4 bases, V lost 4 bases, and 6 bases had no gene match. This CDR3 reads CASSPTGGSSYGYTF. CDR3 nucleotides: TGTGCCAGCAGCCCGACAGGGGGCTCTAGCTATGGCTACACCTTC.

V gene TRBV7-3 combines with J gene TRBJ1-2, with D possibly being TRBD1 (5 bases). V was clipped by 5 bases and J by 3 bases, with 13 bases between them. Germline V lookup: CDR1 SGHTA, CDR2 FQGTGA. The CDR3 is made up of 14 amino acids. CDR3: CASSPGARDYGYTF. The CDR3 DNA reads TGTGCCAGCAGCCCTGGGGCTCGGGACTATGGCTACACCTTC.

V gene TRBV7-2 combines with J gene TRBJ2-5; 8 bases match TRBD1. The germline V gene encodes CDR1 SGHTA and CDR2 FQGNSA. This CDR3 is 13 amino acids long. V trimming: 3 bases; J trimming: 5 bases; junction bases outside the gene matches: 2. CDR3 nucleotide sequence: TGTGCCAGCAGCTTTTACAGGGGGGAGACCCAGTACTTC. Its protein product is CASSFYRGETQYF.

The rearrangement links TRBV10-3 to TRBJ1-5, with a weak D call TRBD1 (6 bases). Trimming removed 0 bases from V and 0 bases from J, with 12 bases in between. The CDR3 runs to 17 residues. Germline lookup yields CDR1 ENHRY and CDR2 SYGVKD. CDR3 DNA: TGTGCCATCAGTGAGTCACAGGGTGGTTATAGCAATCAGCCCCAGCATTTT. It translates to CAISESQGGYSNQPQHF.

The chain links TRBV7-6 to TRBJ1-3, with TRBD1 identical over 10 bases. The junction had 10 bases not matched to a gene; V was cut back by 5 bases and J by 9 bases. The CDR3 runs 15 residues. Germline assignment: CDR1 SGHVS and CDR2 FNYEAQ. This CDR3 is CASSRAGTGVGTIYF. The CDR3 DNA sequence: TGTGCCAGCAGCCGGGCAGGGACAGGGGTGGGCACCATATATTTT.

The chain carries TRBV5-1 and TRBJ1-5; a weak D match, TRBD1 (5 bases). This CDR3 region has 15 residues. Trimming stripped 5 bases from V and 6 bases from J, with 18 bases between. CDR1 and CDR2 from the germline V gene are SGHRS and YFSETQ. The CDR3 is CASSPGAGGGQPQHF. The CDR3 coding sequence is TGCGCCAGCAGTCCCGGGGCTGGGGGTGGTCAGCCCCAGCATTTT.